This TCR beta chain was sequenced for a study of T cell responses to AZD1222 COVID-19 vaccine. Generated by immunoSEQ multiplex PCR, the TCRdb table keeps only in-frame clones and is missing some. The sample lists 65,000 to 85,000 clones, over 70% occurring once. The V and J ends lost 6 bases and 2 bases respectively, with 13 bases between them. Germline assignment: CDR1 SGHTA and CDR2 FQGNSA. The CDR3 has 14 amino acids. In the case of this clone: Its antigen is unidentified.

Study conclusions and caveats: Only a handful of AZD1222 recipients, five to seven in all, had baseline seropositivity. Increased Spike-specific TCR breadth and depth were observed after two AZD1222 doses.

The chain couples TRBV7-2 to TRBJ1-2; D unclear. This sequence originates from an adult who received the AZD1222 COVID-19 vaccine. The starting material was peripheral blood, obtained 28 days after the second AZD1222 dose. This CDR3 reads CASSRSDGNYGYTF. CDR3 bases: TGTGCCAGCAGTAGATCGGACGGGAACTATGGCTACACCTTC. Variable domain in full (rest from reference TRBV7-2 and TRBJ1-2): GAGVSQSPSNKVTEKGKDVELRCDPISGHTALYWYRQSLGQGLEFLIYFQGNSAPDKSGLPSDRFSAERTGGSVSTLTIQRTQQEDSAVYLCASSRSDGNYGYTFGSGTRLTVV.